Included here is one T cell receptor beta chain sequence, with context. This sample was taken from a study of blood T cell repertoires in COVID-19. For the study at large: Both acute and convalescent COVID-19 samples were obtained from the United States, Italy and Spain. T cells, B-cell-depleted T cells, or PBMCs supplied cDNA or gDNA.

Original processing methods: Using reference gene primer amplification, nucleated cell counts were estimated. TCRdb keeps only in-frame clones here, not all; method: immunoSEQ multiplex PCR. V, J and clone size are those of that table, while D and trimming were read from the DNA. The data show under 200,000 clones, with approximately 85% seen just once and less than 6.5% held by the top ten. Followed longitudinally, the Seattle patients had been enrolled during active infection. From germline, CDR1 is MNHEY and CDR2 SVGAGI. Trimming at V came to 8 bases and at J to 6 bases, leaving 7 bases not matched to a gene. The CDR3 has 13 residues.

Material for sequencing was peripheral blood. The source of this sequence is a woman aged 45 to 65 with COVID-19, enrolled during active disease. The chain carries TRBV6-5 and TRBJ1-1; 9 positions agree with TRBD1. The CDR3 reads CASSRDRVSEAFF. CDR3 sequence (DNA): TGTGCCAGCTCCCGGGACAGGGTTTCTGAAGCTTTCTTT.